These 17 T cell receptor beta chains came from one sample sequenced in a study of blood T cell repertoires in COVID-19. Here immunoSEQ multiplex PCR was the method, and the copy in TCRdb shows in-frame clones only, minus some. In the table there are more than 200,000 clones, 88% of which are singletons. The sequenced material came from peripheral blood. The receptors stem from a human donor in a cohort sampled during active COVID-19.

J is TRBJ2-7 and V is TRBV30; maybe TRBD1 (5 bases). Trimming removed 7 bases at V and 1 base at J, with 11 bases between. CDR1 GTSNPN and CDR2 SVGIG come from the germline V gene (reference sequence). This CDR3 has 12 amino acids. Written as DNA, the CDR3 is TGTGCCTACCAGGGAAGGTCCTACGAGCAGTACTTC. It encodes CAYQGRSYEQYF.

J is TRBJ2-2 and V is TRBV19; 10 bases align to TRBD1. The CDR3 length is 16 residues. The germline V gene has CDR1 LNHDA and CDR2 SQIVND (reference sequence). With 3 bases clipped from V and 1 base from J, the junction kept 2 bases outside the gene matches. The CDR3 region is CASSMDRGLNTGELFF. The CDR3 DNA is TGTGCCAGTAGTATGGACAGGGGGTTGAACACCGGGGAGCTGTTTTTT.

This clone was seen just once. This rearrangement joins TRBV9 to TRBJ2-7; TRBD2 is a possible D gene (6 bases). Deletions cut 3 bases from V and 5 bases from J, with 18 bases between. The CDR3 runs to 15 residues. Germline V gives CDR1 SGDLS, CDR2 YYNGEE. The CDR3 DNA is TGTGCCAGCAGCGCAGGAGGGTCATTAATTCACGAGCAGTACTTC. Its translation: CASSAGGSLIHEQYF.

This sequence joins TRBV6-1 and TRBJ2-1, with TRBD2 identical over 8 bases. Germline values: CDR1 MNHNS, CDR2 SASEGT. The V segment lost 1 base and the J segment 6 bases; nucleotides outside the gene matches: 5. CDR3 length: 15 residues. DNA of the CDR3: TGTGCCAGCAGTGAAGGTCTAGCGGGCCTCAATGAGCAGTTCTTC. Translated, it gives CASSEGLAGLNEQFF.

The V call is TRBV20-1, the J call TRBJ2-3; TRBD1 might be the D (6 bases). V shed 3 bases and J shed 4 bases, with 14 bases lying between them. CDR3 length equals 14 residues. Germline V gives CDR1 DFQATT, CDR2 SNEGSKA (reference sequence). The CDR3 coding sequence is TGCAGTGCTAGTGGGGCCAGGGGATCAGATACGCAGTATTTT. Translating gives CSASGARGSDTQYF.

The gene calls are TRBV2 and TRBJ1-5; D gene ambiguous. V was shortened by 6 bases and J by 0 bases, with 6 bases between the two germline ends. The germline gives CDR1 SNHLY, CDR2 FYNNEI. The CDR3 loop spans 13 amino acids. The CDR3 DNA sequence: TGTGCCAGCAGGGCGGATAGCAATCAGCCCCAGCATTTT. Its translation is CASRADSNQPQHF.

This rearrangement joins TRBV6-5 to TRBJ2-7; D is possibly TRBD1 (5 bases). Germline V gene data show CDR1 as MNHEY and CDR2 as SVGAGI. V gave up 11 bases and J gave up 2 bases, with 16 bases separating them. The CDR3 consists of 13 residues. DNA for the CDR3: TGTGCCCTCACACAGGCCCCCACCTACGAGCAGTACTTC. It yields the protein CALTQAPTYEQYF.

V is TRBV4-2 and J is TRBJ2-7; 9 nucleotides line up with TRBD1. Germline values: CDR1 LGHNA, CDR2 YNFKEQ. The CDR3 has 16 residues. J gave up 1 base and V 2 bases, and 6 bases lay outside the gene matches. As DNA, the CDR3 is TGTGCCAGCAGCCAAACCGGGACAGGGCCGTCCTACGAGCAGTACTTC. As protein: CASSQTGTGPSYEQYF.

V gene TRBV28 combines with J gene TRBJ1-2; perhaps TRBD1 as D (5 bases). Germline CDR1 is MDHEN and CDR2 is SYDVKM. The CDR3 length is 13 residues. Deletions cut 5 bases from V and 8 bases from J, with 15 bases between. The CDR3 is CASSNRTPRGYTF. The DNA for the CDR3 is TGTGCCAGCAGTAACAGGACCCCTCGGGGCTACACCTTC.

This chain links TRBV27 with TRBJ1-5, with TRBD1 matching over 7 bases. Trimming cost V 5 bases and J 5 bases; bases outside gene matches: 9. Looked up from germline, CDR1 is MNHEY and CDR2 is SMNVEV (reference sequence). This CDR3 is 15 amino acids long. The CDR3 bases are TGTGCCAGCAGTCCCCTCTCCGACAGGGATCAGCCCCAGCATTTT. Residues: CASSPLSDRDQPQHF.

The chain joins TRBV7-3 to TRBJ2-7; D gene uncertain. Trimming left V 0 bases short and J 3 bases short, with 12 bases between. Germline-derived CDR1 and CDR2 are SGHTA and FQGTGA. This CDR3 is built from 15 residues. CDR3 residues: CASSLTRQSFYEQYF. CDR3 DNA: TGTGCCAGCAGCTTAACCAGGCAATCATTCTACGAGCAGTACTTC.

This rearrangement joins TRBV12-3 or TRBV12-4 to TRBJ1-1; D ambiguous. V shed 5 bases and J shed 6 bases, with 13 bases lying between them. The CDR3 contains 13 residues. CDR3 amino acids: CASSRVGGPEAFF. The DNA for the CDR3 is TGTGCCAGCAGTCGAGTAGGTGGGCCTGAAGCTTTCTTT.

V gene TRBV5-4 combines with J gene TRBJ1-2, with unresolved D. The CDR3 spans 14 residues. V was pared by 4 bases and J by 5 bases, with 15 bases between. The germline CDR1 and CDR2 sequences are SGHNT and YYREEE (reference sequence). DNA for the CDR3: TGTGCCAGCAGCGCCGCGAGGAGTCGATATGGCTACACCTTC. This encodes CASSAARSRYGYTF.

This clone was seen a few times. The gene calls are TRBV4-1 and TRBJ2-7, with TRBD2 identical over 7 bases. The junction had 6 bases not matched to a gene; V was cut back by 1 base and J by 6 bases. This CDR3 comprises 14 residues. In germline, CDR1 is MGHRA, CDR2 YSYEKL. For the CDR3, the DNA is TGCGCCAGCAGCCAAGGAGCGGGACCCCGCGAGCAGTACTTC. It yields the protein CASSQGAGPREQYF.

The chain combines TRBV28 with TRBJ2-7, with D possibly being TRBD1 (5 bases). Per the germline V gene, CDR1 is MDHEN and CDR2 is SYDVKM. This CDR3 comprises 15 residues. Trimming stripped 4 bases from V and 4 bases from J, with 17 bases between. The CDR3 region is CASSSSDSLGYEQYF. CDR3 in DNA: TGTGCCAGCAGTTCCTCTGACAGTTTGGGGTACGAGCAGTACTTC. Looking up the rest from reference TRBV28 and TRBJ2-7 gives the full variable domain: DVKVTQSSRYLVKRTGEKVFLECVQDMDHENMFWYRQDPGLGLRLIYFSYDVKMKEKGDIPEGYSVSREKKERFSLILESASTNQTSMYLCASSSSDSLGYEQYFGPGTRLTVT.

This clone came up once. The chain has TRBV7-9 and TRBJ2-7; D is possibly TRBD1 (6 bases). CDR1 and CDR2 from the germline V gene are SEHNR and FQNEAQ (reference sequence). The V end was cut by 6 bases, the J end by 1 base, with 22 bases between. The CDR3 consists of 17 residues. CDR3 DNA sequence: TGTGCCAGCAGGCCACCAAGCAGGGGCCTCGGATCCTACGAGCAGTACTTC. Protein product: CASRPPSRGLGSYEQYF.

The rearrangement joins TRBV11-2 to TRBJ2-3; TRBD2 matches at 8 bases. With 4 bases clipped from V and 11 bases from J, the junction kept 5 bases outside the gene matches. Germline CDR1 and CDR2: SGHAT and FQNNGV. There are 12 residues in the CDR3. CDR3: CASSSAGDVQYF. As DNA, the CDR3 is TGTGCCAGCAGCTCAGCGGGAGATGTGCAGTATTTT.